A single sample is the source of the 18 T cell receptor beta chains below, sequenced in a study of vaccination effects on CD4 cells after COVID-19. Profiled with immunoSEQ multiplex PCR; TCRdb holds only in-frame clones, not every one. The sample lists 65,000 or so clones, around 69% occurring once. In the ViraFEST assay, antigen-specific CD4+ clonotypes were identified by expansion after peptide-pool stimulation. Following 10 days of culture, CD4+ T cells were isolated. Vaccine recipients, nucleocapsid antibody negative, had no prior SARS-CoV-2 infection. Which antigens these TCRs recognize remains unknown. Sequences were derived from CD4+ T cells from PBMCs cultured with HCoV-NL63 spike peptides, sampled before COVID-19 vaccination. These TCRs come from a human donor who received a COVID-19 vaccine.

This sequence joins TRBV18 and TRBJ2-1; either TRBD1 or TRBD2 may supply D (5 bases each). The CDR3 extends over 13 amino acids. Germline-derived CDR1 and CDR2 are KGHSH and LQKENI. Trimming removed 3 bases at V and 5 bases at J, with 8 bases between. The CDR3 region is CASSPGRNNEQFF. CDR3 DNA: TGTGCCAGCTCACCGGGACGAAACAATGAGCAGTTCTTC. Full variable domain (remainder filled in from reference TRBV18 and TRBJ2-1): NAGVMQNPRHLVRRRGQEARLRCSPMKGHSHVYWYRQLPEEGLKFMVYLQKENIIDESGMPKERFSAEFPKEGPSILRIQQVVRGDSAAYFCASSPGRNNEQFFGPGTRLTVL.

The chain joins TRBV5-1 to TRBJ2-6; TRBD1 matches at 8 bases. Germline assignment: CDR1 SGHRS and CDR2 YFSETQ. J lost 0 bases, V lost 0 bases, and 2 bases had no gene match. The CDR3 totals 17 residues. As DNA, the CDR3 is TGCGCCAGCAGCTTGGACAGGGGGGCCTCTGGGGCCAACGTCCTGACTTTC. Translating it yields CASSLDRGASGANVLTF.

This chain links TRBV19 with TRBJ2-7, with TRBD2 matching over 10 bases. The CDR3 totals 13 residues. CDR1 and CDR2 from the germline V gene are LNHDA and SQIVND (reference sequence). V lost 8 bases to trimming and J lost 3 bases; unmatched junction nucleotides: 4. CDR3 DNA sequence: TGTGCCAGTTGGCTAGCGGGGGACTACGAGCAGTACGTC. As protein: CASWLAGDYEQYV.

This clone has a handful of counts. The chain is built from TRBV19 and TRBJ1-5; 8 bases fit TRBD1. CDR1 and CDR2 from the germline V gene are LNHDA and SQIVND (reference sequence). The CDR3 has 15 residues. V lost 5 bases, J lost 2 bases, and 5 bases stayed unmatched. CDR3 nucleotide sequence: TGTGCCAGTAGTGCCGTGACAGGGGGCAATCAGCCCCAGCATTTT. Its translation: CASSAVTGGNQPQHF.

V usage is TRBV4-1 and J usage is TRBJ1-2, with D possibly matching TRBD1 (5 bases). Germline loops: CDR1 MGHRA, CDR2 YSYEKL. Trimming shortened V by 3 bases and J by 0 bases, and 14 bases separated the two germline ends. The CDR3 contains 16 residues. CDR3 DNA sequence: TGCGCCAGCAGCCACCGCGAGGGGCCTCCTAACTATGGCTACACCTTC. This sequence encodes CASSHREGPPNYGYTF.

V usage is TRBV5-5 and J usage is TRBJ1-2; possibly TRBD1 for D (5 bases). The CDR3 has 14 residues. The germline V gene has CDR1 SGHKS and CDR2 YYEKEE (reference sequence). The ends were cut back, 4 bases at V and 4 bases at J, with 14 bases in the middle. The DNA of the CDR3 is TGTGCCAGCAGCAGGACGGGGGAGGGCTATGGCTACACCTTC. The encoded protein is CASSRTGEGYGYTF.

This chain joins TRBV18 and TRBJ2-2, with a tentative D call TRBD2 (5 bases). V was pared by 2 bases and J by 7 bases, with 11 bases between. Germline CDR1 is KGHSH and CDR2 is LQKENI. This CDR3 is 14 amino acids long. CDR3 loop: CASSPSLAGGELFF. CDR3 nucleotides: TGTGCCAGCTCACCATCTCTTGCGGGCGGGGAGCTGTTTTTT.

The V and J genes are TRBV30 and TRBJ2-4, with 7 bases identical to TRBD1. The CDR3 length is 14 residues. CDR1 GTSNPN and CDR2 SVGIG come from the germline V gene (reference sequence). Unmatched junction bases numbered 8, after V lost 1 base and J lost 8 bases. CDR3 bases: TGTGCCTGGAGTGCCGGACAGGCGAGGCACATTCAGTACTTC. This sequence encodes CAWSAGQARHIQYF.

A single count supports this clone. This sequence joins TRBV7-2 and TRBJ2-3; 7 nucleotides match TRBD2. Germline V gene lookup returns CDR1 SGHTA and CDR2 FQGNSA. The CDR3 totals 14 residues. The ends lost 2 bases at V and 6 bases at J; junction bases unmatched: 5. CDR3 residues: CASSLLADSDTQYF. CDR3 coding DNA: TGTGCCAGCAGCTTACTAGCGGATTCGGATACGCAGTATTTT.

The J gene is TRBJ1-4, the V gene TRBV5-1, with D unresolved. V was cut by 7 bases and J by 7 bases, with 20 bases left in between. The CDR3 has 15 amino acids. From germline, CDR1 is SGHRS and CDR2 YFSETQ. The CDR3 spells CASSQRRGRGEKLFF. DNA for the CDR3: TGCGCCAGCTCCCAACGGCGGGGTCGGGGTGAAAAACTGTTTTTT.

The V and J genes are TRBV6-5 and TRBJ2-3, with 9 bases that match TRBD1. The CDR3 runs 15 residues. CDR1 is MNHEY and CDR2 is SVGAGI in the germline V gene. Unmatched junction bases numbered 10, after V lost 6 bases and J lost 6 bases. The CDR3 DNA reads TGTGCCAGCAGAAGTCGAAACAGGGGGCGGGATACGCAGTATTTT. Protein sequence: CASRSRNRGRDTQYF.

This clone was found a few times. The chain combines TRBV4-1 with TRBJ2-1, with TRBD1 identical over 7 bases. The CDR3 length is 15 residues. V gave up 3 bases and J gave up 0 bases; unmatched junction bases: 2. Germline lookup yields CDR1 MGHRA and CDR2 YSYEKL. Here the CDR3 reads CASSHYRGSYNEQFF. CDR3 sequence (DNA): TGCGCCAGCAGCCACTACAGGGGCTCCTACAATGAGCAGTTCTTC.

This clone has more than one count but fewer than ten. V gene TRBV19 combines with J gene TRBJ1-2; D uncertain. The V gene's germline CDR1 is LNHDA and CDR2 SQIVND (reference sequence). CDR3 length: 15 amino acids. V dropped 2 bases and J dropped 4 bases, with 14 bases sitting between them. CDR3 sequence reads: CASSINTDPVYGYTF. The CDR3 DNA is TGTGCCAGTAGTATAAACACAGACCCCGTCTATGGCTACACCTTC. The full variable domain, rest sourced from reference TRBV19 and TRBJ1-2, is DGGITQSPKYLFRKEGQNVTLSCEQNLNHDAMYWYRQDPGQGLRLIYYSQIVNDFQKGDIAEGYSVSREKKESFPLTVTSAQKNPTAFYLCASSINTDPVYGYTFGSGTRLTVV.

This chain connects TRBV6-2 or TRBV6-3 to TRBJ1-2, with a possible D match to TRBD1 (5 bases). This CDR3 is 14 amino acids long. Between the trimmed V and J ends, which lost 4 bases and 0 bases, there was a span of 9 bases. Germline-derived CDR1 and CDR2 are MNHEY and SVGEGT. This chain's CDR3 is CASSWDGSNYGYTF. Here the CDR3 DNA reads TGTGCCAGCAGTTGGGACGGATCTAACTATGGCTACACCTTC.

For the CDR3, the DNA is TGCGCCAGCAGCCAAGTTGGAGTAGCCAAAGAGACCCAGTACTTC. Translating it yields CASSQVGVAKETQYF. The chain has TRBV4-1 and TRBJ2-5; unclear D gene. This CDR3 is built from 15 residues. Germline V gene data show CDR1 as MGHRA and CDR2 as YSYEKL. Trimming removed 1 base at V and 3 bases at J, with 12 bases between.

CDR3 DNA sequence: TGTGCCAGTAGAGACAGGGGCCGGGCAACTAATGAAAAACTGTTTTTT. Amino acid sequence: CASRDRGRATNEKLFF. The chain has TRBV19 and TRBJ1-4; TRBD1 matches 8 bases. The CDR3 loop spans 16 amino acids. Germline V gene lookup returns CDR1 LNHDA and CDR2 SQIVND (reference sequence). The V segment lost 6 bases and the J segment 0 bases; nucleotides outside the gene matches: 6. Looking up the rest from reference TRBV19 and TRBJ1-4 gives the full variable domain: DGGITQSPKYLFRKEGQNVTLSCEQNLNHDAMYWYRQDPGQGLRLIYYSQIVNDFQKGDIAEGYSVSREKKESFPLTVTSAQKNPTAFYLCASRDRGRATNEKLFFGSGTQLSVL.

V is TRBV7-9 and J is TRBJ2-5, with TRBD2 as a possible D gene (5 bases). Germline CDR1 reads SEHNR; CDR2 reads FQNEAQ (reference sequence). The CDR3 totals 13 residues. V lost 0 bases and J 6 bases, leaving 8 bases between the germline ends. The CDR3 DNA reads TGTGCCAGCAGCTTAGCGCGGGTTCAGACCCAGTACTTC. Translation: CASSLARVQTQYF.

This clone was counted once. The CDR3 bases are TGTGCCAGTAGTAAGGTAGGGAATGAGCAGTTCTTC. Its protein is CASSKVGNEQFF. The chain is built from TRBV19 and TRBJ2-1; no definite D call. The germline V gene encodes CDR1 LNHDA and CDR2 SQIVND (reference sequence). V gave up 4 bases and J gave up 7 bases, with 8 bases separating them. CDR3 length equals 12 residues.